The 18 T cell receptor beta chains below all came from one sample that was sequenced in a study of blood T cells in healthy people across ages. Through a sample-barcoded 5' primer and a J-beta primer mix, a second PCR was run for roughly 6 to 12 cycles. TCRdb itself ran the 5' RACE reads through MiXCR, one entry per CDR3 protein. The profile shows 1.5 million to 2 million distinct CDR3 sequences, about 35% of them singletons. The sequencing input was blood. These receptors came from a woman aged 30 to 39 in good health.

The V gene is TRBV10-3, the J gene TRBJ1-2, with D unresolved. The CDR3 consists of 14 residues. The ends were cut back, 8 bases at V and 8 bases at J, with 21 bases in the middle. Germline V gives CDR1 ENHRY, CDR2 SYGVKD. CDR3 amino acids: CAIDPKGRDGGYTF. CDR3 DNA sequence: TGTGCCATCGACCCAAAAGGACGGGATGGGGGCTACACCTTC.

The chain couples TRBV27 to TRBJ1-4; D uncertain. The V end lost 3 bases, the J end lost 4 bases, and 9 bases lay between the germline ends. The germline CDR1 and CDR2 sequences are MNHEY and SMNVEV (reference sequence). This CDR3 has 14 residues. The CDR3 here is CASSFIGDNEKLFF. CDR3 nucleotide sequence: TGTGCCAGCAGTTTCATCGGAGATAATGAAAAACTGTTTTTT.

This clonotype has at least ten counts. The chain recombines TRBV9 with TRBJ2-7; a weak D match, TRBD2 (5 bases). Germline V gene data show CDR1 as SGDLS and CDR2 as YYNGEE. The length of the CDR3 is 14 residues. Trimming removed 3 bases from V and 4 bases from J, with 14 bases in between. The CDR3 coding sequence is TGTGCCAGCAGCGAAGGACTCTCGATTTACGAGCAGTACTTC. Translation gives CASSEGLSIYEQYF.

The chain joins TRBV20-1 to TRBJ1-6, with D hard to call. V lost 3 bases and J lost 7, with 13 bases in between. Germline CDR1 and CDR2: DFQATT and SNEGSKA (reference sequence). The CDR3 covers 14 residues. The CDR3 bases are TGCAGTGCTAGTTTGGACTCGAGAAATTCACCCCTCCACTTT. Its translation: CSASLDSRNSPLHF.

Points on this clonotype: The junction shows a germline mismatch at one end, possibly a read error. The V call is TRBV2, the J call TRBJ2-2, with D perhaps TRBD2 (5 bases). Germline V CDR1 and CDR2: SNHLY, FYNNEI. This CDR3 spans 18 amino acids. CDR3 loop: CASSEHLPTLTNTGKLFF. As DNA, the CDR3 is TGTGCCAGCAGTGAGCATTTACCGACCCTTACGAACACCGGGAAGCTGTTTTTT.

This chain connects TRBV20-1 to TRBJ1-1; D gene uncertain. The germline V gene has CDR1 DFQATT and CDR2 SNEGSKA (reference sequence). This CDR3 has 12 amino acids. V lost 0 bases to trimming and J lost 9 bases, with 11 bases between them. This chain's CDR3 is CSAREGLAKAFF. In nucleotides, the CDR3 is TGCAGTGCTAGAGAAGGACTTGCCAAAGCTTTCTTT.

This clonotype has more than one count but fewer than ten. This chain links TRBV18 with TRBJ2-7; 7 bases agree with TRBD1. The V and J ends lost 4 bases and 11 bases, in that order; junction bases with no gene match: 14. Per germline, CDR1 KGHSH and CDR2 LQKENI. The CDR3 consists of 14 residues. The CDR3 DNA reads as TGTGCCAGCTCACTGGGACAGCAGAAAGGATCGGAGTACTTC. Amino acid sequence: CASSLGQQKGSEYF. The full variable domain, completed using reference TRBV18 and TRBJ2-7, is NAGVMQNPRHLVRRRGQEARLRCSPMKGHSHVYWYRQLPEEGLKFMVYLQKENIIDESGMPKERFSAEFPKEGPSILRIQQVVRGDSAAYFCASSLGQQKGSEYFGPGTRLTVT.

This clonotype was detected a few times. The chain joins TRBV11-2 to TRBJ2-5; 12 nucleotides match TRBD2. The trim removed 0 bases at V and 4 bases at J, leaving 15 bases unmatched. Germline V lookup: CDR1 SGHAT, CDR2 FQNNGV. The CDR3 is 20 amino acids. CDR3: CASSLDRASGGVNGRETQYF. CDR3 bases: TGTGCCAGCAGCTTAGACCGGGCTAGCGGGGGGGTCAATGGGCGAGAGACCCAGTACTTC.

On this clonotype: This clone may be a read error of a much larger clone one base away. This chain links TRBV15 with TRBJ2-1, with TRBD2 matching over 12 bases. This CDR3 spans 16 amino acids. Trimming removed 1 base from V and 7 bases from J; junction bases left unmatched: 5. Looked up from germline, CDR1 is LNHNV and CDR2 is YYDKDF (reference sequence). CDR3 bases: TGTGCCACCAGCAGAGCACTAGCGGGAGGCCTAAATGAGCAGTTCTTC. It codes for CATSRALAGGLNEQFF.

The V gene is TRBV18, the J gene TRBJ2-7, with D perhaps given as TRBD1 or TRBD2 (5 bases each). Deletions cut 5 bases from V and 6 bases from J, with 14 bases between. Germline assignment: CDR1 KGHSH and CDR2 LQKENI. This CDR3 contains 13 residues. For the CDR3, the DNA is TGTGCCAGCTCAGGGGACGGGTTGCTCGAGCAGTACTTC. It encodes CASSGDGLLEQYF. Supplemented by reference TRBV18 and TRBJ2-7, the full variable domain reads NAGVMQNPRHLVRRRGQEARLRCSPMKGHSHVYWYRQLPEEGLKFMVYLQKENIIDESGMPKERFSAEFPKEGPSILRIQQVVRGDSAAYFCASSGDGLLEQYFGPGTRLTVT.

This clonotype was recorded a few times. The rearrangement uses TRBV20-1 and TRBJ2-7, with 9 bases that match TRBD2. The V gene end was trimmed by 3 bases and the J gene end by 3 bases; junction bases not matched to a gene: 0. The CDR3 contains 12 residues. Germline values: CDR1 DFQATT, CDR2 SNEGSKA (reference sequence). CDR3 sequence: CSARTSGYEQYF. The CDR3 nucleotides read TGCAGTGCTAGGACTAGCGGCTACGAGCAGTACTTC.

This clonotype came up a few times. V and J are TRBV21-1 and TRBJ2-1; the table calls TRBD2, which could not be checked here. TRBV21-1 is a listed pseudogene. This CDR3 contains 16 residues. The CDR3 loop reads CASTLLCGGENNEQFF. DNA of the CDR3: TGTGCCAGCACCCTACTATGCGGGGGGGAGAACAATGAGCAGTTCTTC.

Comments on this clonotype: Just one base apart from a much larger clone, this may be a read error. This CDR3 reads CASSRNEQYF. Written as DNA, the CDR3 is TGTGCCAGCAGTCGGAACGAGCAGTACTTC. V and J are TRBV2 and TRBJ2-7; D is unclear. Germline lookup yields CDR1 SNHLY and CDR2 FYNNEI. With 5 bases removed from V and 5 bases from J, the gap between germline ends came to 4 bases. The CDR3 length is 10 residues.

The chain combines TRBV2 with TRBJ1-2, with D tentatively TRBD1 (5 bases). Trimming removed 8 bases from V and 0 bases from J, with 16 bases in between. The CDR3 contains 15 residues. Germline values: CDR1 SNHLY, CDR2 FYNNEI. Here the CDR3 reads CASSPRGETNYGYTF. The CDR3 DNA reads TGTGCCAGCTCCCCACGGGGGGAGACTAACTATGGCTACACCTTC.

The CDR3 region is CSGEPGGGPTDTQYF. The CDR3 bases are TGCAGTGGCGAGCCTGGCGGGGGGCCTACAGATACGCAGTATTTT. The chain has TRBV20-1 and TRBJ2-3, with 8 bases aligning to TRBD2. The germline CDR1 and CDR2 sequences are DFQATT and SNEGSKA (reference sequence). This CDR3 region has 15 residues. Trimming at V came to 7 bases and at J to 3 bases, leaving 12 bases not matched to a gene.

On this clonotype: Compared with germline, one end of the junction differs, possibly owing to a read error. CDR3 in amino acids: CASRLEYLNYDYTF. DNA for the CDR3: TGTGCCAGCAGGTTGGAGTACCTCAACTATGACTACACCTTC. The V gene is TRBV12-3 or TRBV12-4, the J gene TRBJ1-2; no clear D gene. The CDR3 spans 14 residues.

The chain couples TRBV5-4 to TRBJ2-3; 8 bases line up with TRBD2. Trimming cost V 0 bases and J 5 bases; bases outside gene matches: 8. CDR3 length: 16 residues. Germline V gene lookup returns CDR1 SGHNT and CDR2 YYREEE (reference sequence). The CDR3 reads CASSLVRGGAGDTQYF. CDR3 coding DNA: TGTGCCAGCAGCTTGGTACGGGGGGGCGCGGGAGATACGCAGTATTTT.

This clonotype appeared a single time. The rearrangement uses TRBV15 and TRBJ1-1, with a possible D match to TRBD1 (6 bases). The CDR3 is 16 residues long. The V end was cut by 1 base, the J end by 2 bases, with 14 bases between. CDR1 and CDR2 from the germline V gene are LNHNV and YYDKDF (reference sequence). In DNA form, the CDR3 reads TGTGCCACCAGCAGAGGTTTCGGACAGCTTAACACTGAAGCTTTCTTT. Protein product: CATSRGFGQLNTEAFF.